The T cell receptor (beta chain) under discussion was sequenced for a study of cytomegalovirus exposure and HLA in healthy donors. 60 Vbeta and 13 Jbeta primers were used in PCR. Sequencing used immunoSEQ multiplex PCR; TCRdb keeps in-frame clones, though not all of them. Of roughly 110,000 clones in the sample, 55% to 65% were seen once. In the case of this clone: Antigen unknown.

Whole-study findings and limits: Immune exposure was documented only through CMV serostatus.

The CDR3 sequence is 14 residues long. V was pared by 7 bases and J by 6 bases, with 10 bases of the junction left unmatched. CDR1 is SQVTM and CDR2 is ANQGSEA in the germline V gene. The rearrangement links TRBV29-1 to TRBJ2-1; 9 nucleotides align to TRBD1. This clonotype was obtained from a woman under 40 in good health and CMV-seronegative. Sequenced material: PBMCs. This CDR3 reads CSGTGQGGINEQFF. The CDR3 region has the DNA TGCAGCGGTACGGGACAGGGAGGTATCAATGAGCAGTTCTTC.